This is a list of T cell receptor beta chains from one sample in a study of T cells in Graves' hyperthyroidism and ophthalmopathy. In TCRdb, the multiplex PCR reads were re-called with MiXCR into one record per CDR3 protein. The sample has approximately 560,000 distinct CDR3 sequences, approximately 15% seen once. Sequencing input: blood. These receptors came from a woman aged 30 to 39 with Graves' hyperthyroidism. CDR3s include the opening cysteine and the closing phenylalanine or tryptophan. A D gene is named only where the DNA matches it firmly. Size is omitted from some rows. Given values are once, few, many or a class for expanded clones.

d_call j_call v_call clone_size cdr3_aa cdr3_nt
- TRBJ2-1 TRBV6-1 - CASSEMNSPPYNEQFF TGTGCCAGCAGTGAAATGAACAGTCCTCCCTACAATGAGCAGTTCTTC
- TRBJ2-7 TRBV6-6 few CASSYYGGEQYF TGTGCCAGCAGTTACTATGGTGGCGAGCAGTACTTC
- TRBJ1-1 TRBV29-1 many CSVAKHENTEAFF TGCAGCGTTGCAAAACACGAGAACACTGAAGCTTTCTTT
- TRBJ2-3 TRBV20-1 few CSARHSSTDTQYF TGCAGTGCTAGGCACTCTTCCACAGATACGCAGTATTTT
- TRBJ2-3 TRBV5-1 - CASSLLRAADTQYF TGCGCCAGCAGCTTGCTAAGGGCGGCAGATACGCAGTATTTT
- TRBJ1-5 TRBV20-1 few CSARDFGGDHTDTQHF TGCAGTGCTAGAGATTTTGGGGGGGACCACACAGATACGCAGCATTTT
- TRBJ1-4 TRBV12-3/TRBV12-4 many CASSLAGGNEKLFF TGTGCCAGCAGTTTAGCAGGGGGTAATGAAAAACTGTTTTTT
- TRBJ1-2 TRBV12-3/TRBV12-4 many CASSLGPGYTF TGTGCCAGCAGTTTGGGACCCGGCTACACCTTC
TRBD2 TRBJ2-1 TRBV19 few CASSILGASGRALLNEQFF TGTGCCAGTAGTATACTAGGGGCTAGCGGGAGGGCCCTTTTGAATGAGCAGTTCTTC
- TRBJ1-1 TRBV3-1 many CASSSPGDTEAFF TGTGCCAGCAGCTCCCCGGGGGACACTGAAGCTTTCTTT
- TRBJ2-7 TRBV9 - CASSVAGGTSRGEQYF TGTGCCAGCAGCGTAGCTGGCGGGACCTCCAGGGGCGAGCAGTACTTC
- TRBJ2-3 TRBV7-2 many CASSTGNSRTDTQYF TGTGCCAGCAGCACCGGGAATTCGAGGACAGATACGCAGTATTTT
TRBD2 TRBJ2-1 TRBV7-9 many CASSLGASGNNEQFF TGTGCCAGCAGCTTAGGAGCTAGCGGTAACAATGAGCAGTTCTTC
- TRBJ2-3 TRBV9 few CASSVGGDTQYF TGTGCCAGCAGCGTAGGGGGCGATACGCAGTATTTT
- TRBJ2-3 TRBV5-6 many CASSFQAPPDTQYF TGTGCCAGCAGCTTTCAGGCTCCCCCGGATACGCAGTATTTT
- TRBJ1-4 TRBV4-3 - CASSQDYGFNEKLFF TGCGCCAGCAGCCAAGATTACGGTTTTAATGAAAAACTGTTTTTT
- TRBJ2-7 TRBV9 few CASSVDPGSSSYEQYF TGTGCCAGCAGCGTAGACCCAGGGAGCAGCTCCTACGAGCAGTACTTC
- TRBJ1-2 TRBV9 few CASSVSDERVYGYTF TGTGCCAGCAGCGTATCTGACGAGAGAGTCTATGGCTACACCTTC
TRBD2 TRBJ2-2 TRBV7-2 few CASSVPGLGPTGELFF TGTGCCAGCAGCGTCCCGGGACTAGGCCCCACCGGGGAGCTGTTTTTT
TRBD2 TRBJ2-1 TRBV11-3 - CASSLGGRANNEQFF TGTGCCAGCAGCTTGGGCGGGAGGGCCAACAATGAGCAGTTCTTC
TRBD2 TRBJ2-5 TRBV6-1 - CASNSPPGLAGLKQYF TGTGCCAGCAATTCTCCCCCGGGACTAGCGGGACTAAAACAGTACTTC
TRBD2 TRBJ2-1 TRBV20-1 - CSAGLAGADEQFF TGCAGTGCTGGACTAGCGGGAGCTGATGAGCAGTTCTTC
- TRBJ2-5 TRBV28 many CASSFVRARETQYF TGTGCCAGCAGTTTTGTCAGGGCGCGGGAGACCCAGTACTTC
- TRBJ1-1 TRBV27 many CASSPDGDMNTEAFF TGTGCCAGCAGTCCCGACGGGGACATGAACACTGAAGCTTTCTTT
TRBD2 TRBJ2-1 TRBV7-6 - CASSFLAGTNEQFF TGTGCCAGCAGCTTTCTAGCGGGCACCAATGAGCAGTTCTTC
- TRBJ1-4 TRBV7-8 - CASSLVAGYGEKLFF TGTGCCAGCAGCTTAGTGGCAGGATATGGAGAAAAACTGTTTTTT
- TRBJ1-4 TRBV6-1 - CASSNSDRATNEKLFF TGTGCCAGCAGTAACTCCGACCGTGCAACTAATGAAAAACTGTTTTTT
TRBD2 TRBJ2-5 TRBV5-8 many CASSTGLAGGETQYF TGTGCCAGCAGCACGGGACTAGCGGGAGGGGAGACCCAGTACTTC
TRBD1 TRBJ1-2 TRBV27 once CASSSPGTGNGYTF TGTGCCAGCAGTTCACCCGGGACAGGGAATGGCTACACCTTC
- TRBJ1-5 TRBV10-3 few CAISARDDNQPQHF TGTGCCATCAGTGCCCGGGATGACAATCAGCCCCAGCATTTT
TRBD1 TRBJ2-1 TRBV7-2 - CASSSDRGFYEQFF TGTGCCAGCAGCTCCGACAGGGGGTTTTATGAGCAGTTCTTC
TRBD2 TRBJ2-2 TRBV7-2 many CASSLAMAGATGELFF TGTGCCAGCAGCTTAGCGATGGCGGGAGCCACCGGGGAGCTGTTTTTT
TRBD1 TRBJ2-7 TRBV7-9 many CASRPHTGTGGPEQYF TGTGCCAGCAGACCCCACACCGGGACAGGGGGCCCCGAGCAGTACTTC
TRBD1 TRBJ1-1 TRBV29-1 many CSVARGTGLVLNTEAFF TGCAGCGTTGCCCGAGGGACAGGCCTGGTCCTGAACACTGAAGCTTTCTTT
- TRBJ1-5 TRBV19 - CASSLRGVDGQPQHF TGTGCCAGTAGCTTAAGGGGGGTTGATGGTCAGCCCCAGCATTTT
TRBD2 TRBJ2-5 TRBV7-2 many CASSLVEAGGSYF TGTGCCAGCAGCTTAGTAGAAGCGGGGGGGTCATACTTC
TRBD1 TRBJ2-5 TRBV20-1 many CSATGQGQETQYF TGCAGTGCTACCGGACAGGGGCAAGAGACCCAGTACTTC
TRBD1 TRBJ1-2 TRBV3-1 many CASSPGGGGARGYTF TGTGCCAGCAGCCCCGGGGGAGGGGGCGCAAGAGGCTACACCTTC
TRBD1 TRBJ1-5 TRBV12-3/TRBV12-4 once CASRRGQGMENQPQHF TGTGCCAGCAGAAGGGGACAGGGCATGGAGAATCAGCCCCAGCATTTT
TRBD2 TRBJ2-7 TRBV27 once CARPGTSGAYEQYF TGTGCCAGACCCGGGACTAGCGGCGCCTACGAGCAGTACTTC
TRBD2 TRBJ2-1 TRBV27 few CASSSGEGWGNEQFF TGTGCCAGCAGTAGCGGGGAGGGGTGGGGGAATGAGCAGTTCTTC
TRBD2 TRBJ2-1 TRBV6-1 - CASRGLAGGRWDEQFF TGTGCCAGCAGAGGACTAGCGGGAGGTCGGTGGGATGAGCAGTTCTTC
TRBD2 TRBJ2-3 TRBV7-9 many CARGLAGDTQYF TGTGCCAGAGGACTAGCGGGAGATACGCAGTATTTT
TRBD2 TRBJ2-1 TRBV7-9 many CASSRTSGSDEQFF TGTGCCAGCAGCCGGACTAGCGGGAGTGACGAGCAGTTCTTC
- TRBJ1-1 TRBV3-1 many CASSQVDRMGTEAFF TGTGCCAGCAGCCAAGTCGACAGGATGGGCACTGAAGCTTTCTTT
TRBD2 TRBJ2-3 TRBV2 many CASRVAGEAQYF TGTGCCAGCAGAGTAGCGGGAGAGGCGCAGTATTTT
- TRBJ2-7 TRBV11-2 many CASSPSQVEQYF TGTGCCAGCAGCCCGTCCCAGGTCGAGCAGTACTTC